The 16 T cell receptor beta chains below all came from one sample that was sequenced in a study of shared clonotypes between healthy human individuals. Clones were read by immunoSEQ multiplex PCR, and TCRdb kept only the in-frame ones, dropping some. This table has 1.5 million to 2.5 million clones, over 85% appearing once. Naive CD8 cells lacked CD45RO and underwent positive selection for CCR7, leaving out terminally differentiated effector memory CD45RA+ cells. The sequencing sample was made of naive CD8+ T cells sorted from blood. These receptors were collected from a man younger than 30 in good health.

The chain couples TRBV18 to TRBJ1-1; 9 bases match TRBD1. CDR3 length: 14 amino acids. The trim removed 6 bases at V and 6 bases at J, leaving 8 bases unmatched. Germline CDR1 and CDR2: KGHSH and LQKENI. The CDR3 protein is CASSPTRDRAEAFF. In DNA, the CDR3 is TGTGCCAGCTCCCCAACGAGGGACAGGGCTGAAGCTTTCTTT.

The chain carries TRBV4-3 and TRBJ2-5; weak D call: TRBD2 (5 bases). The CDR3 runs to 14 residues. CDR1 is LGHNA and CDR2 is YSLEER in the germline V gene. V was pared by 1 base and J by 5 bases, with 11 bases between. The DNA for the CDR3 is TGCGCCAGCAGCCAAGTGGGAGTGGGCGAGACCCAGTACTTC. Translation gives CASSQVGVGETQYF.

V is TRBV2 and J is TRBJ1-1; TRBD1 agrees at 7 bases. Per germline, CDR1 SNHLY and CDR2 FYNNEI. The ends lost 3 bases at V and 4 bases at J; junction bases unmatched: 14. The CDR3 spans 17 residues. The CDR3 protein is CASSESAGGILSTEAFF. The CDR3 nucleotides read TGTGCCAGCAGTGAGAGCGCAGGGGGAATTTTGTCCACTGAAGCTTTCTTT.

To note about this clone: This CDR3 is also generated by other DNA sequences in the sample. V and J are TRBV7-6 and TRBJ2-5; D is uncertain. The germline V gene encodes CDR1 SGHVS and CDR2 FNYEAQ. V lost 0 bases, J lost 5 bases, and 4 bases lay in between. The CDR3 sequence is 12 residues long. The CDR3 region has the DNA TGTGCCAGCAGCTTAGCGGGGGAGACCCAGTACTTC. Its translation is CASSLAGETQYF.

The V and J genes are TRBV5-4 and TRBJ2-3; 10 bases are a match to TRBD2. Germline trimming cut 3 bases from V and 1 base from J; bases unmatched to any gene: 8. Germline CDR1 reads SGHNT; CDR2 reads YYREEE (reference sequence). CDR3 length: 17 amino acids. The CDR3 DNA reads as TGTGCCAGCAGCTGGGTTAGCGGGGGGTATCGCACAGATACGCAGTATTTT. Translated, it gives CASSWVSGGYRTDTQYF.

This rearrangement joins TRBV7-2 to TRBJ1-6; 7 nucleotides match TRBD1. Germline loops: CDR1 SGHTA, CDR2 FQGNSA. J gave up 2 bases and V 5 bases, and 9 bases lay outside the gene matches. The CDR3 length is 17 residues. The CDR3 DNA reads as TGTGCCAGCAGCCCGAAGGGGGCGCGGGCCTATAATTCACCCCTCCACTTT. Its protein product is CASSPKGARAYNSPLHF.

The V gene is TRBV4-3, the J gene TRBJ1-5; D is perhaps TRBD1 (6 bases). There are 13 residues in the CDR3. Trimming removed 0 bases at V and 9 bases at J, with 9 bases between. Looked up from germline, CDR1 is LGHNA and CDR2 is YSLEER. The CDR3 region is CASSQDGGPPQHF. The DNA for the CDR3 is TGCGCCAGCAGCCAAGATGGGGGGCCGCCCCAGCATTTT.

The chain links TRBV4-3 to TRBJ2-3; 12 nucleotides align to TRBD2. J gave up 3 bases and V 2 bases, and 9 bases lay outside the gene matches. Per the germline V gene, CDR1 is LGHNA and CDR2 is YSLEER. CDR3 length: 18 residues. This chain's CDR3 is CASSQRLAGEGLTDTQYF. The CDR3 DNA is TGCGCCAGCAGCCAACGACTAGCGGGAGAAGGCTTGACAGATACGCAGTATTTT.

This chain links TRBV30 with TRBJ1-1; possibly TRBD1 for D (5 bases). V lost 3 bases and J lost 10, with 15 bases in between. The CDR3 is made up of 12 amino acids. The V gene's germline CDR1 is GTSNPN and CDR2 SVGIG (reference sequence). CDR3 amino acids: CAWSSSGGGAFF. CDR3 coding DNA: TGTGCCTGGAGCTCCTCCGGTGGGGGAGCTTTCTTT. The full variable domain, completed using reference TRBV30 and TRBJ1-1, is SQTIHQWPATLVQPVGSPLSLECTVEGTSNPNLYWYRQAAGRGLQLLFYSVGIGQISSEVPQNLSASRPQDRQFILSSKKLLLSDSGFYLCAWSSSGGGAFFGQGTRLTVV.

In DNA form, the CDR3 reads TGTGCCAGCAGTGATGATCGTCAGGGAACTTACGAGCAGTACTTC. This codes for CASSDDRQGTYEQYF. The J gene is TRBJ2-7, the V gene TRBV6-1; TRBD1 might be the D (5 bases). The CDR3 runs to 15 residues. Germline V gene data show CDR1 as MNHNS and CDR2 as SASEGT. V was shortened by 3 bases and J by 4 bases, with 16 bases between the two germline ends.

Concerning this clone itself: The same CDR3 also results from other DNA sequences found in this sample. V usage is TRBV11-2 and J usage is TRBJ2-7, with D possibly being TRBD1 (5 bases). CDR3 length equals 14 residues. Germline V lookup: CDR1 SGHAT, CDR2 FQNNGV. Deletions cut 1 base from V and 0 bases from J, with 7 bases between. Written as DNA, the CDR3 is TGTGCCAGCAGCTTAGTTACAGGCTCCTACGAGCAGTACTTC. It translates to CASSLVTGSYEQYF.

V is TRBV11-2 and J is TRBJ1-1; D perhaps matches TRBD1 (5 bases). Germline-derived CDR1 and CDR2 are SGHAT and FQNNGV. Trimming took 7 bases from V and 0 from J, leaving 12 bases between them. The CDR3 is 14 amino acids. CDR3: CASNPQTVNTEAFF. In DNA, the CDR3 is TGTGCCAGCAACCCTCAGACAGTGAACACTGAAGCTTTCTTT.

The chain employs TRBV6-1 and TRBJ1-2, with D possibly TRBD1 on 5 matching bases. V was pared by 6 bases and J by 9 bases, with 8 bases between. The germline CDR1 and CDR2 sequences are MNHNS and SASEGT. This CDR3 region has 10 residues. The DNA of the CDR3 is TGTGCCAGCAGCGCAGGGAGCTACACCTTC. Its translation is CASSAGSYTF.

This sequence joins TRBV25-1 and TRBJ1-4, with 8 nucleotides matching TRBD1. The CDR3 contains 14 residues. The V gene end was trimmed by 3 bases and the J gene end by 12 bases; junction bases not matched to a gene: 9. Per the germline V gene, CDR1 is MGHDK and CDR2 is SYGVNS. The CDR3 bases are TGTGCCAGCAGTGATAAAGCCGACAGGGGTCAACTGTTTTTT. It codes for CASSDKADRGQLFF.

This rearrangement joins TRBV19 to TRBJ1-1; D is unclear. Trimming removed 7 bases from V and 5 bases from J, with 11 bases in between. Germline CDR1 LNHDA, CDR2 SQIVND (reference sequence). The CDR3 consists of 12 residues. This CDR3 is CASIGLPTEAFF. CDR3 sequence (DNA): TGTGCCAGTATCGGCTTGCCAACTGAAGCTTTCTTT.

This chain uses TRBV5-6 with TRBJ1-5; D is uncertain. The germline V gene has CDR1 SGHDT and CDR2 YYEEEE. This CDR3 is 13 amino acids long. V was pared by 4 bases and J by 7 bases, with 12 bases between. The DNA of the CDR3 is TGTGCCAGCAGCAAGGGAGGGATCCAGCCCCAGCATTTT. This encodes CASSKGGIQPQHF.